These 32 T cell receptor beta chains were sequenced from one sample in a study of blood T cell repertoires in COVID-19. Using immunoSEQ multiplex PCR, the repertoire was profiled, and TCRdb retains in-frame clones only, with some absent. Of more than 200,000 clones in the sample, 84% are singletons; the top ten hold approximately 1.5%. Material: peripheral blood. These TCRs come from a middle-aged woman who had recovered from COVID-19.

The CDR3 here is CASSISGGRTTEAFF. The DNA of the CDR3 is TGCGCCAGCAGCATTTCAGGGGGCAGGACCACTGAAGCTTTCTTT. The rearrangement joins TRBV5-1 to TRBJ1-1, with 8 bases lining up with TRBD1. The CDR3 has 15 residues. Germline V gene data show CDR1 as SGHRS and CDR2 as YFSETQ. V was clipped by 4 bases and J by 4 bases; unmatched bases: 9. The full variable domain, its missing parts supplied by reference TRBV5-1 and TRBJ1-1, is KAGVTQTPRYLIKTRGQQVTLSCSPISGHRSVSWYQQTPGQGLQFLFEYFSETQRNKGNFPGRFSGRQFSNSRSEMNVSTLELGDSALYLCASSISGGRTTEAFFGQGTRLTVV.

The gene calls are TRBV6-5 and TRBJ1-1; TRBD1 aligns across 10 bases. Germline V lookup: CDR1 MNHEY, CDR2 SVGAGI. V trimming: 6 bases; J trimming: 5 bases; junction bases outside the gene matches: 9. CDR3 length equals 15 residues. CDR3 in amino acids: CASRSGQGMWTEAFF. In nucleotides, the CDR3 is TGTGCCAGCAGATCGGGACAGGGGATGTGGACTGAAGCTTTCTTT.

This clone appeared a single time. The chain couples TRBV12-3 or TRBV12-4 to TRBJ1-5, with no clear D. This CDR3 contains 13 residues. Trimming took off 6 bases at V and 0 bases at J, with 6 bases between the two ends. The CDR3 bases are TGTGCCAGCAGCCTAATTAGCAATCAGCCCCAGCATTTT. Its translation: CASSLISNQPQHF.

The CDR3 DNA is TGTGCCAGCAGCCAAGATATCGGGACGCAGTATTTT. Its translation is CASSQDIGTQYF. This chain joins TRBV3-1 (or the pseudogene TRBV3-2) and TRBJ2-3, with D unclear. Trimming took off 0 bases at V and 9 bases at J, with 7 bases between the two ends. The CDR3 is made up of 12 amino acids. The germline gives CDR1 LGHDT, CDR2 YNNKEL (reference sequence).

This chain joins TRBV28 and TRBJ2-1; 9 nucleotides match TRBD2. The CDR3 is 14 amino acids. J gave up 9 bases and V 2 bases, and 5 bases lay outside the gene matches. Germline lookup yields CDR1 MDHEN and CDR2 SYDVKM. As DNA, the CDR3 is TGTGCCAGCAGTTTAACCGGGACTAGCTTTGAGCAGTTCTTC. Translation: CASSLTGTSFEQFF.

The chain combines TRBV29-1 with TRBJ2-3; no clear D gene. The CDR3 totals 13 residues. Trimming took off 7 bases at V and 2 bases at J, with 13 bases between the two ends. The germline gives CDR1 SQVTM, CDR2 ANQGSEA. CDR3 sequence (DNA): TGCAGCGGCATCGGTACCCCCACAGATACGCAGTATTTT. The encoded protein is CSGIGTPTDTQYF.

The chain joins TRBV7-2 to TRBJ2-2; D gene unclear. Looked up from germline, CDR1 is SGHTA and CDR2 is FQGNSA. This CDR3 has 14 amino acids. V lost 6 bases to trimming and J lost 1 base, with 9 bases between them. In DNA form, the CDR3 reads TGTGCCAGCAGGCTACTACTGAACACCGGGGAGCTGTTTTTT. It specifies CASRLLLNTGELFF.

This chain links TRBV7-9 with TRBJ1-3; unclear D gene. V was cut by 1 base and J by 4 bases, with 14 bases left in between. This CDR3 has 16 residues. Germline CDR1 is SEHNR and CDR2 is FQNEAQ (reference sequence). CDR3 amino acids: CASSLVVSLFGNTIYF. The CDR3 DNA reads as TGTGCCAGCAGCTTAGTTGTGTCCCTCTTCGGAAACACCATATATTTT. Full variable domain (remainder filled in from reference TRBV7-9 and TRBJ1-3): DTGVSQNPRHKITKRGQNVTFRCDPISEHNRLYWYRQTLGQGPEFLTYFQNEAQLEKSRLLSDRFSAERPKGSFSTLEIQRTEQGDSAMYLCASSLVVSLFGNTIYFGEGSWLTVV.

This clone came up once. The gene calls are TRBV5-1 and TRBJ2-3; D perhaps matches TRBD2 (6 bases). Trimming left V 3 bases short and J 9 bases short, with 14 bases between. Germline V gene data show CDR1 as SGHRS and CDR2 as YFSETQ. The CDR3 extends over 13 amino acids. The CDR3 DNA sequence: TGCGCCAGCAGCTGGGGGGACCGGGACACGCAGTATTTT. Translating it yields CASSWGDRDTQYF.

This rearrangement joins TRBV28 to TRBJ1-2; 8 bases map to TRBD1. Germline V lookup: CDR1 MDHEN, CDR2 SYDVKM. Germline trimming cut 6 bases from V and 4 bases from J; bases unmatched to any gene: 13. This CDR3 has 16 residues. The CDR3 spells CASRPRQGAPSYGYTF. CDR3 sequence (DNA): TGTGCCAGCAGGCCCCGTCAGGGGGCCCCTTCCTATGGCTACACCTTC.

The V and J genes are TRBV3-1 (or the pseudogene TRBV3-2) and TRBJ1-1; D is possibly TRBD1 (6 bases). Per the germline V gene, CDR1 is LGHDT and CDR2 is YNNKEL (reference sequence). This CDR3 contains 14 residues. The V and J ends lost 6 bases and 0 bases respectively, with 11 bases between them. In nucleotides, the CDR3 is TGTGCCAGCAGTCATGGACAGTTGAACACTGAAGCTTTCTTT. It is translated as CASSHGQLNTEAFF.

This rearrangement joins TRBV3-1 (or the pseudogene TRBV3-2) to TRBJ1-2, with D possibly matching TRBD1 (5 bases). Germline V CDR1 and CDR2: LGHDT, YNNKEL (reference sequence). Trimming took 0 bases from V and 8 from J, leaving 13 bases between them. The length of the CDR3 is 14 residues. CDR3 sequence (DNA): TGTGCCAGCAGCCAAGATTGGCAGGAGGGGGGCTACACCTTC. Translated, it gives CASSQDWQEGGYTF.

V and J are TRBV7-2 and TRBJ2-7; 10 bases align to TRBD2. The CDR3 consists of 15 residues. CDR1 SGHTA and CDR2 FQGNSA come from the germline V gene. V gave up 2 bases and J gave up 3 bases; unmatched junction bases: 4. The CDR3 reads CASSLSSGGVYEQYF. DNA of the CDR3: TGTGCCAGCAGCTTATCCAGCGGGGGGGTCTACGAGCAGTACTTC.

This sequence joins TRBV29-1 and TRBJ2-2; 8 bases align to TRBD1. V dropped 4 bases and J dropped 4; count of bases not matched to a gene: 14. The germline V gene encodes CDR1 SQVTM and CDR2 ANQGSEA. This CDR3 is 17 amino acids long. The CDR3 region has the DNA TGCAGCGTTGTGAGGGATAAGGCAGGGGGCGTCACCGGGGAGCTGTTTTTT. This gives the protein CSVVRDKAGGVTGELFF.

This chain joins TRBV29-1 and TRBJ2-2; D is unresolved. The CDR3 is 14 residues long. Trimming cost V 4 bases and J 8 bases, with 17 bases left between them. Germline values: CDR1 SQVTM, CDR2 ANQGSEA. CDR3 sequence reads: CSVVLTPSRGELFF. The CDR3 region has the DNA TGCAGCGTTGTTCTGACCCCATCGAGGGGGGAGCTGTTTTTT.

The chain is built from TRBV27 and TRBJ1-2; 8 nucleotides agree with TRBD1. Germline V gives CDR1 MNHEY, CDR2 SMNVEV (reference sequence). CDR3 size: 15 residues. V shed 2 bases and J 0 bases; nucleotides not matched to a gene: 2. The CDR3 sequence: CASSLQGASNYGYTF. The CDR3, as DNA: TGTGCCAGCAGTTTACAGGGGGCGTCTAACTATGGCTACACCTTC.

The chain combines TRBV10-3 with TRBJ2-3; the D is unclear. This CDR3 is built from 11 residues. CDR1 and CDR2 from the germline V gene are ENHRY and SYGVKD. With 5 bases removed from V and 5 bases from J, the gap between germline ends came to 5 bases. CDR3 coding DNA: TGTGCCATCAGTCCCGGAGATACGCAGTATTTT. Protein product: CAISPGDTQYF.

The V call is TRBV4-3, the J call TRBJ2-1; 10 nucleotides align to TRBD1. There are 14 residues in the CDR3. After removal of 7 bases from V and 6 bases from J, the junction contained 6 bases not matched to a gene. The germline gives CDR1 LGHNA, CDR2 YSLEER. The CDR3 reads CASKRQGASNEQFF. As DNA, the CDR3 is TGCGCCAGCAAACGACAGGGGGCGAGCAATGAGCAGTTCTTC.

In its sample, this clone was seen a few times. The same CDR3 is also encoded by other DNA sequences in this sample. V usage is TRBV5-1 and J usage is TRBJ2-5; D is unresolved. The CDR3 covers 14 residues. V was pared by 0 bases and J by 0 bases, with 6 bases between. In germline, CDR1 is SGHRS, CDR2 YFSETQ. This chain's CDR3 is CASSLAADQETQYF. CDR3 coding DNA: TGCGCCAGCAGCTTGGCCGCAGACCAAGAGACCCAGTACTTC.

The chain employs TRBV7-8 and TRBJ2-7; D is possibly TRBD1 (5 bases). There are 15 residues in the CDR3. The germline V gene encodes CDR1 SGHVS and CDR2 FQNEAQ. Between the trimmed V and J ends, which lost 5 bases and 2 bases, there was a span of 16 bases. The CDR3 here is CASSPHRLKPYEQYF. As DNA, the CDR3 is TGTGCCAGCAGCCCCCACAGGCTGAAACCCTACGAGCAGTACTTC.

This chain connects TRBV5-1 to TRBJ1-6; tentatively, D is TRBD1 (6 bases). The germline V gene has CDR1 SGHRS and CDR2 YFSETQ. The V end lost 1 base, the J end lost 7 bases, and 18 bases lay between the germline ends. This CDR3 region has 17 residues. The CDR3 DNA follows: TGCGCCAGCAGCTTGATATCCCAGGGACAATGGAATTCACCCCTCCACTTT. Protein: CASSLISQGQWNSPLHF. Full variable domain (outside the CDR3, taken from reference TRBV5-1 and TRBJ1-6): KAGVTQTPRYLIKTRGQQVTLSCSPISGHRSVSWYQQTPGQGLQFLFEYFSETQRNKGNFPGRFSGRQFSNSRSEMNVSTLELGDSALYLCASSLISQGQWNSPLHFGNGTRLTVT.

In its sample, this clone was seen once. V and J are TRBV12-3 or TRBV12-4 and TRBJ2-1; D gene ambiguous. The V end lost 3 bases, the J end lost 6 bases, and 6 bases lay between the germline ends. CDR3 length: 12 amino acids. The CDR3 nucleotides read TGTGCCAGCAGTTTGGGCCGCAATGAGCAGTTCTTC. It codes for CASSLGRNEQFF.

The chain uses TRBV28 and TRBJ1-2, with a possible D match to TRBD1 (6 bases). The length of the CDR3 is 14 residues. Germline V gene data show CDR1 as MDHEN and CDR2 as SYDVKM. The V gene lost 5 bases and the J gene lost 6 bases, with 16 bases spanning the gap. The CDR3 DNA reads as TGTGCCAGCAGTACCATAGGGGGGGGGAATGGCTACACCTTC. Its protein is CASSTIGGGNGYTF.

V usage is TRBV18 and J usage is TRBJ1-1, with D unresolved. From germline, CDR1 is KGHSH and CDR2 LQKENI. This CDR3 region has 14 residues. Trimming removed 0 bases from V and 7 bases from J, with 12 bases in between. DNA for the CDR3: TGTGCCAGCTCACCACCGTCAGGAGGTATTGAAGCTTTCTTT. It translates to CASSPPSGGIEAFF.

Here the CDR3 reads CATRSRQGATGELFF. In nucleotides, the CDR3 is TGTGCCACCCGTTCCCGACAGGGGGCAACCGGGGAGCTGTTTTTT. The chain has TRBV19 and TRBJ2-2, with 10 positions matching TRBD1. Losses at the gene ends were 10 bases for V and 5 bases for J; bases not matched to a gene: 10. The CDR3 is 15 amino acids. CDR1 and CDR2 (germline): LNHDA, SQIVND (reference sequence).

This sequence joins TRBV7-2 and TRBJ2-6; 7 nucleotides match TRBD2. Per germline, CDR1 SGHTA and CDR2 FQGNSA. The length of the CDR3 is 16 residues. The V segment lost 5 bases and the J segment 4 bases; nucleotides outside the gene matches: 8. In nucleotides, the CDR3 is TGTGCCAGCAGCCCATGGGGGGGGATAGGGGCCAACGTCCTGACTTTC. It specifies CASSPWGGIGANVLTF.

The chain has TRBV7-6 and TRBJ1-4; 9 bases line up with TRBD1. J was trimmed by 4 bases and V by 2 bases; bases with no gene match: 2. The CDR3 is 15 amino acids. CDR1 is SGHVS, CDR2 FNYEAQ, per germline. The CDR3 sequence: CASSLMGQGNEKLFF. DNA for the CDR3: TGTGCCAGCAGCTTAATGGGACAGGGTAATGAAAAACTGTTTTTT.

The chain joins TRBV3-1 (or the pseudogene TRBV3-2) to TRBJ2-3, with TRBD2 matching 9 bases. Germline assignment: CDR1 LGHDT and CDR2 YNNKEL (reference sequence). This CDR3 contains 16 residues. Trimming at V came to 3 bases and at J to 3 bases, leaving 7 bases not matched to a gene. The CDR3 bases are TGTGCCAGCAGCCACCACCGCGGGGGGGGGACAGATACGCAGTATTTT. This codes for CASSHHRGGGTDTQYF.

The V call is TRBV27, the J call TRBJ1-1, with a tentative D call TRBD1 (6 bases). The CDR3 spans 14 residues. Trimming shortened V by 3 bases and J by 8 bases, and 16 bases separated the two germline ends. CDR1 and CDR2 (germline): MNHEY, SMNVEV (reference sequence). CDR3 in amino acids: CASSLLMGTSEAFF. The CDR3 DNA follows: TGTGCCAGCAGTTTGTTAATGGGGACATCAGAAGCTTTCTTT.

This rearrangement joins TRBV12-3 or TRBV12-4 to TRBJ1-2, with a weak D call TRBD1 (5 bases). Trimming removed 8 bases at V and 8 bases at J, with 15 bases between. CDR3 size: 12 residues. DNA for the CDR3: TGTGCCAGCGGAATAGCAGGGATCGGCTACACCTTC. It codes for CASGIAGIGYTF.

This chain joins TRBV14 and TRBJ2-1; the match to TRBD1 covers 8 bases. Germline assignment: CDR1 SGHDN and CDR2 FVKESK. After removal of 6 bases from V and 6 bases from J, the junction contained 4 bases not matched to a gene. This CDR3 is built from 13 residues. As DNA, the CDR3 is TGTGCCAGCAGACAACAGGGGGGCAATGAGCAGTTCTTC. Translating gives CASRQQGGNEQFF.

The DNA for the CDR3 is TGCAGCGTGACAGGGGCCGGGGAGCTGTTTTTT. This sequence encodes CSVTGAGELFF. The rearrangement links TRBV29-1 to TRBJ2-2; TRBD1 aligns across 8 bases. CDR3 length: 11 residues. CDR1 and CDR2 (germline): SQVTM, ANQGSEA. The trim removed 6 bases at V and 6 bases at J, leaving 0 bases unmatched.